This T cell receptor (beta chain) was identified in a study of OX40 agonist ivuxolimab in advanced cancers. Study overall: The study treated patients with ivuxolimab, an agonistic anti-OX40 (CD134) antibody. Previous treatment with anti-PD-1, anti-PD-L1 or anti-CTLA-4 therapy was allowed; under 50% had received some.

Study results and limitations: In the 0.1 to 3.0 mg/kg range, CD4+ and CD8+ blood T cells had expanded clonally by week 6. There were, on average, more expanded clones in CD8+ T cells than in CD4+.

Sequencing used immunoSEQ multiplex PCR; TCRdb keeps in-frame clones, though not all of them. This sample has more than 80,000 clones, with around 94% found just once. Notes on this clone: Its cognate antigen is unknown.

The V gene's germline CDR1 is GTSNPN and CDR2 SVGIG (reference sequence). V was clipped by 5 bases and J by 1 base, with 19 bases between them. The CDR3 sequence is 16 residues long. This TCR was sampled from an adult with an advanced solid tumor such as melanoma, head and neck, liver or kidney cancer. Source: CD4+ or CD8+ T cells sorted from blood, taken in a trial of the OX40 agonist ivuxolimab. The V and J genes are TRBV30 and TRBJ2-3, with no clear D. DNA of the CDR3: TGTGCCTGGTGGTTCGAACGGGTCACGGGCACAGATACGCAGTATTTT. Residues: CAWWFERVTGTDTQYF.